The rows below give T cell receptor beta chains drawn from one sample of a study of vaccination and CD4 T cells after COVID-19. From the PCR reads, TCRdb called clonotypes with MiXCR, one entry per CDR3 protein. This repertoire shows 7,900 or so distinct CDR3 sequences, roughly 72% found once; its top ten account for around 40%. Their recognized antigens are unknown. Source material: CD4+ T cells from blood, cultured in vitro. Every receptor here comes from a human donor who had recovered from COVID-19. The CDR3 runs from the conserved cysteine through the conserved F or W. Each record gives: J gene, V gene, CDR3 length, D gene, clone size, CDR3 protein, CDR3 DNA. A D gene is named only where the DNA matches it firmly. For some rows the clone size is stated as once, few or many, or as a class when expanded; others skip it.

j_gene: TRBJ2-2; v_gene: TRBV7-3; len: 15; d_gene: TRBD2; abundance: NA; CDR3aa: CASSLSGGAAGELFF; CDR3nt: TGTGCCAGCAGCTTAAGCGGGGGTGCGGCCGGGGAGCTGTTTTTT
j_gene: TRBJ2-3; v_gene: TRBV19; len: 13; d_gene: NA; abundance: NA; CDR3aa: CASSKGRPDTQYF; CDR3nt: TGTGCCAGTAGCAAAGGACGTCCAGATACGCAGTATTTT
j_gene: TRBJ2-3; v_gene: TRBV6-1; len: 16; d_gene: TRBD2; abundance: few; CDR3aa: CASSDLAGGLADTQYF; CDR3nt: TGTGCCAGCAGTGACCTGGCGGGGGGCCTAGCAGATACGCAGTATTTT
j_gene: TRBJ1-6; v_gene: TRBV20-1; len: 21; d_gene: TRBD1; abundance: NA; CDR3aa: CSARRGTGITDTSSYNSPLHF; CDR3nt: TGCAGTGCTAGAAGAGGGACAGGGATTACGGATACGAGCTCCTATAATTCACCCCTCCACTTT
j_gene: TRBJ1-2; v_gene: TRBV6-2/TRBV6-3; len: 11; d_gene: NA; abundance: NA; CDR3aa: CAGWNDYGYTF; CDR3nt: TGTGCCGGGTGGAATGACTATGGCTACACCTTC
j_gene: TRBJ1-5; v_gene: TRBV5-8; len: 13; d_gene: NA; abundance: NA; CDR3aa: CASSLGPGQPQHF; CDR3nt: TGTGCCAGCAGCTTGGGACCTGGTCAGCCCCAGCATTTT
j_gene: TRBJ1-2; v_gene: TRBV20-1; len: 11; d_gene: NA; abundance: NA; CDR3aa: CSAKTGYGYTF; CDR3nt: TGCAGTGCTAAAACAGGTTATGGCTACACCTTC
j_gene: TRBJ1-6; v_gene: TRBV6-2/TRBV6-3; len: 15; d_gene: NA; abundance: NA; CDR3aa: CASSYHTNREEPLHF; CDR3nt: TGTGCCAGCAGTTACCATACCAATAGGGAGGAACCCCTCCACTTT
j_gene: TRBJ2-3; v_gene: TRBV6-1; len: 15; d_gene: NA; abundance: NA; CDR3aa: CASRSQGSITDTQYF; CDR3nt: TGTGCCAGCAGGTCCCAGGGGAGTATCACAGATACGCAGTATTTT
j_gene: TRBJ2-2; v_gene: TRBV20-1; len: 15; d_gene: NA; abundance: few; CDR3aa: CSARDPGVGTGELFF; CDR3nt: TGCAGTGCTAGAGATCCGGGGGTGGGAACCGGGGAGCTGTTTTTT
j_gene: TRBJ1-1; v_gene: TRBV24-1; len: 13; d_gene: NA; abundance: NA; CDR3aa: CATSDPPVQKAFF; CDR3nt: TGTGCCACCAGTGATCCCCCGGTCCAAAAAGCTTTCTTT
j_gene: TRBJ1-3; v_gene: TRBV29-1; len: 15; d_gene: TRBD1; abundance: NA; CDR3aa: CSAGAAGGFGNTIYF; CDR3nt: TGCAGCGCCGGGGCGGCAGGGGGCTTTGGAAACACCATATATTTT
j_gene: TRBJ1-5; v_gene: TRBV20-1; len: 13; d_gene: TRBD1; abundance: few; CDR3aa: CSATGGFNQPQHF; CDR3nt: TGCAGTGCTACAGGGGGGTTCAATCAGCCCCAGCATTTT
j_gene: TRBJ1-6; v_gene: TRBV6-1; len: 15; d_gene: NA; abundance: NA; CDR3aa: CASGRGSAGNSPLHF; CDR3nt: TGTGCCAGCGGAAGGGGTTCGGCTGGTAATTCACCCCTCCACTTT
j_gene: TRBJ1-2; v_gene: TRBV6-1; len: 13; d_gene: TRBD1; abundance: NA; CDR3aa: CATRQGGNYGYTF; CDR3nt: TGTGCCACCCGACAGGGGGGAAACTATGGCTACACCTTC
j_gene: TRBJ1-1; v_gene: TRBV19; len: 11; d_gene: NA; abundance: few; CDR3aa: CASTYHTEAFF; CDR3nt: TGTGCCAGTACGTACCACACTGAAGCTTTCTTT
j_gene: TRBJ1-2; v_gene: TRBV28; len: 15; d_gene: NA; abundance: NA; CDR3aa: CASSLGTYSNYGYTF; CDR3nt: TGTGCCAGCAGTTTAGGGACATACTCTAACTATGGCTACACCTTC
j_gene: TRBJ1-2; v_gene: TRBV7-2; len: 16; d_gene: TRBD1; abundance: few; CDR3aa: CASSLVSGQENYGYTF; CDR3nt: TGTGCCAGCAGCTTAGTATCGGGACAGGAAAACTATGGCTACACCTTC
j_gene: TRBJ2-1; v_gene: TRBV7-3; len: 17; d_gene: TRBD2; abundance: large; CDR3aa: CASSLLLAGGGKDEQFF; CDR3nt: TGTGCCAGCAGCTTACTACTAGCGGGGGGGGGTAAGGATGAGCAGTTCTTC